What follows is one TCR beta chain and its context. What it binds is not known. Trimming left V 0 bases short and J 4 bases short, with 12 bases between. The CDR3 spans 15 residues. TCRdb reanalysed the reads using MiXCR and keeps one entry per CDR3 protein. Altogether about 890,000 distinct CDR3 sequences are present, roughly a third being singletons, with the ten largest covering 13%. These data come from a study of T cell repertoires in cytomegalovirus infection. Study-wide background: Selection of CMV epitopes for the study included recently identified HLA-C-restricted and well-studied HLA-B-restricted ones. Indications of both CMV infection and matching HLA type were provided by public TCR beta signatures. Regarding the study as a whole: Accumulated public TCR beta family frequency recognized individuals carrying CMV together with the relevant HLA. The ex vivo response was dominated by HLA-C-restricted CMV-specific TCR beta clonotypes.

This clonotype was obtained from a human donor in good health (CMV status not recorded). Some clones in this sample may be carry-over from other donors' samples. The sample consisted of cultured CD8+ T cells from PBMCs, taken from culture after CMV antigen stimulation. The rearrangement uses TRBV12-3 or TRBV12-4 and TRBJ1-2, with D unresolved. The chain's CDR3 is CASSLAGFGGYGYTF. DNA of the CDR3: TGTGCCAGCAGTTTAGCGGGGTTCGGTGGCTATGGCTACACCTTC.